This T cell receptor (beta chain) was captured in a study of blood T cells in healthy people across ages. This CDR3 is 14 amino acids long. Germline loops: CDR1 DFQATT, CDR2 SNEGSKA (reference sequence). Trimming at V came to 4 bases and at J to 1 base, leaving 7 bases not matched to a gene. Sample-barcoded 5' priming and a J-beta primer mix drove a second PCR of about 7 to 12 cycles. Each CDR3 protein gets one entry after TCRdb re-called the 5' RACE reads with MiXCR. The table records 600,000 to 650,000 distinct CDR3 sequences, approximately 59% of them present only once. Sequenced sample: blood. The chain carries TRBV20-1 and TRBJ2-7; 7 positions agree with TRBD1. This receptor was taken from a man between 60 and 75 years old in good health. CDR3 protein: CSATSGQNSYEQYF. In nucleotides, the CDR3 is TGCAGTGCTACTTCGGGACAGAATTCCTACGAGCAGTACTTC.